This entry describes one T cell receptor (beta chain). Its target is unknown. These data come from a study of shared clonotypes between healthy human individuals. Findings and caveats of the study: Some clonotypes were shared by all four sorted-subset donors, while others were not shared. The non-shared ones had lower generation probabilities than the shared ones. Generally, naive subsets (rather than memory subsets) showed larger estimated richness.

Researchers ran the assay at a deep level. Produced via immunoSEQ multiplex PCR; TCRdb's table is partial and in-frame only. Counted here are some 740,000 clones, around 93% occurring once; the ten biggest clones make up around 24%. V was trimmed by 0 bases and J by 4 bases, leaving 10 bases between them. The CDR3 length is 15 residues. CDR1 is LGHNA and CDR2 is YSLEER in the germline V gene. The naive CD8 population came from CD45RO-negative cells selected for CCR7, without terminally differentiated effector memory CD45RA+ cells. Healthy HIV-negative adults without recent acute infections or vaccinations served as donors.

The specimen sequenced was naive CD8+ T cells sorted from blood. The clonotype originates from a man aged 25 to 40 in good health. J is TRBJ2-1 and V is TRBV4-3; D uncertain. The DNA for the CDR3 is TGCGCCAGCAGCCAAGACCGGGCGGTGTACAATGAGCAGTTCTTC. As protein: CASSQDRAVYNEQFF.